The clone carrying this T cell receptor (beta chain) was seen a handful of times. What it binds is unknown. Treatment defined: some 19 received Ad26.COV2.S at low or high dose, single or two shots; several received placebo; per-sample allocation not given. Samples were taken on day 63 after the first vaccine or placebo injection. These data come from a study of Ad26.COV2.S vaccination and SARS-CoV-2 variants. Background on the study: Sample donor was a member of the COV1001 Ad26.COV2.S trial arm. The study gave Ad26.COV2.S intramuscularly, once or twice 56 days apart.

Germline V gene lookup returns CDR1 SGHAT and CDR2 FQNNGV. V was clipped by 5 bases and J by 5 bases, with 6 bases between them. The CDR3 sequence is 11 residues long. The study's findings and limits: Non-spike TCR breadth was similar in vaccine and placebo recipients.

TCRdb keeps only in-frame clones here, not all; method: immunoSEQ multiplex PCR. This sample yields approximately 300,000 clones, of which around 85% are seen a single time; 2% to 2.5% belongs to the top ten. V and J are TRBV11-2 and TRBJ2-5, with D unresolved. The sequence derives from a person aged 18 to 59 who received the Ad26.COV2.S COVID-19 vaccine or a placebo. This specimen was peripheral blood, taken in a trial of Ad26.COV2.S vaccine versus placebo. The CDR3 region is CASSPGETQYF. The CDR3 DNA follows: TGTGCCAGCAGCCCCGGGGAGACCCAGTACTTC.